This TCR beta chain was recorded in a study of radiotherapy plus CTLA-4 blockade in lung cancer. In the study overall: Patients showed objective responses in under 20% of cases, and disease control was achieved by under 40%. Study-wide findings and caveats: It was early blood T cell clone dynamics, with interferon-beta, that reportedly best predicted response.

Ipilimumab CTLA-4 blockade and focal radiation were given to patients with chemo-refractory metastatic non-small-cell lung cancer. This table comes from immunoSEQ multiplex PCR, and its TCRdb copy is limited to in-frame clones, with some not included. The table includes 90,000 to 100,000 clones, roughly 79% detected once. This CDR3 has 18 amino acids. CDR1 and CDR2 (germline): SGHTA, FQGNSA. V trimming: 3 bases; J trimming: 4 bases; junction bases outside the gene matches: 5. To note about this clone: Its antigen is unidentified.

The V call is TRBV7-2, the J call TRBJ2-2, with 16 bases fitting TRBD2. Sequences were derived from peripheral blood, sampled from a patient treated with radiotherapy plus ipilimumab. The sequence was obtained from a human donor with non-small cell lung cancer who had a partial response to radiotherapy plus ipilimumab. Some clones in this sample may be carry-over from other donors' samples. The CDR3 here is CASSLGLAGGPLTGELFF. The CDR3 DNA follows: TGTGCCAGCAGCTTGGGACTAGCGGGAGGGCCGCTCACCGGGGAGCTGTTTTTT.